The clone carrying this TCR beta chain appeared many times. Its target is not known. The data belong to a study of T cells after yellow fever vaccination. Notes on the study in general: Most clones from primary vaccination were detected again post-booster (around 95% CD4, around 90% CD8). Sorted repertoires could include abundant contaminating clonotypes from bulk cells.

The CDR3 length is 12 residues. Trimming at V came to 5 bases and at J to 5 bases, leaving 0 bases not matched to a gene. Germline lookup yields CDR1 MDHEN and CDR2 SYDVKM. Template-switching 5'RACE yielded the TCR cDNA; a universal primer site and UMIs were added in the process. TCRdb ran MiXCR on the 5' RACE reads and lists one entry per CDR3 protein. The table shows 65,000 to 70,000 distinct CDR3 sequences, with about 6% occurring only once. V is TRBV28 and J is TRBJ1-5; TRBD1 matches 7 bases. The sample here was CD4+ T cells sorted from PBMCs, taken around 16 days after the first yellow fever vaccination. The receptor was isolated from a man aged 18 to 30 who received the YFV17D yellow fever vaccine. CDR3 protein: CASSDRDQPQHF. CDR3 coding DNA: TGTGCCAGCAGTGACAGGGATCAGCCCCAGCATTTT.